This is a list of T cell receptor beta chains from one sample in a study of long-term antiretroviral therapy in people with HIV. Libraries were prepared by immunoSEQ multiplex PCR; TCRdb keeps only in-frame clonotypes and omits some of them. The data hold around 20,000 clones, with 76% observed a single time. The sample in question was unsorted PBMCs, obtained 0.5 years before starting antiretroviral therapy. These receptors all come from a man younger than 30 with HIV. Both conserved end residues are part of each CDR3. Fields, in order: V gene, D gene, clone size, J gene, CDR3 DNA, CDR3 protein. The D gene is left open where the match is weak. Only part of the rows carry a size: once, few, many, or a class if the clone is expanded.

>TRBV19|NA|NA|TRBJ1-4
TGTGCCAGTAGTATATTAGCTACGGGCAGGGAGGAAAAACTGTTTTTT
CASSILATGREEKLFF
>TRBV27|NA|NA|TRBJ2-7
TGTGCCAGCAGTTTTGTCGGACTATACGAGCAGTACTTC
CASSFVGLYEQYF
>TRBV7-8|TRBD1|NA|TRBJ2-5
TGTGCCAGCAGCCTCCCTGGGACAGGGGGCGACCAAGAGACCCAGTACTTC
CASSLPGTGGDQETQYF
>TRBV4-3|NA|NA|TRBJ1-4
TGCGCCAGCAGCCAAGATCGATGGGTACAGGGCGGTGAAAAACTGTTTTTT
CASSQDRWVQGGEKLFF
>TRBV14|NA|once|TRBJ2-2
TGTGCCAGCAGCCCGACACGGTGGGAGCTGTTTTTT
CASSPTRWELFF
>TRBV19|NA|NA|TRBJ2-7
TGTGCCAGTAGTATCGATCACTCCTACGAGCAGTACTTC
CASSIDHSYEQYF
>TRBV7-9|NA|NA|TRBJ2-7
TGTGCCAGCAGCTTTATCCCCGGGCAGGCCTACGAGCAGTACTTC
CASSFIPGQAYEQYF
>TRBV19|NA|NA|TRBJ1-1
TGTGCCAGTAGTATAAGCGGGGGCTTCGGGACTGAAGCTTTCTTT
CASSISGGFGTEAFF
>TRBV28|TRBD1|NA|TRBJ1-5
TGTGCCAGCCACAGACAGGGCGAGGGCAATCAGCCCCAGCATTTT
CASHRQGEGNQPQHF
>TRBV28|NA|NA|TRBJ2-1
TGTGCCAGCAGTTTTAGTCGCCATGAGCAGTTCTTC
CASSFSRHEQFF
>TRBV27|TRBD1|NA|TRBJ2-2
TGTGCCAGCAGTTCCCCACAGGGGGCGAACACCGGGGAGCTGTTTTTT
CASSSPQGANTGELFF
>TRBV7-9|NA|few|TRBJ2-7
TGTGCCAGCAGCAGGAGCTCCTACGAGCAGTACTTC
CASSRSSYEQYF
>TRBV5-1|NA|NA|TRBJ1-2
TGCGCCAGCAGCCCCGGGGGGGGCGAATATGGCTACACCTTC
CASSPGGGEYGYTF
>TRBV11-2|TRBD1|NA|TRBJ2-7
TGTGCCAGCGTACCGCTCCCAACCGGGACAGACGAGCAGTACTTC
CASVPLPTGTDEQYF
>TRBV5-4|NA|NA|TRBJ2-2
TGTGCCAGCAGCCAGGTCGGGGGTGACACCGGGGAGCTGTTTTTT
CASSQVGGDTGELFF
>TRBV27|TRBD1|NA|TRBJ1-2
TGTGCCAGCAAGCTATGGACAGGGGAAGGCTACACCTTC
CASKLWTGEGYTF
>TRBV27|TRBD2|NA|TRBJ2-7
TGTGCCAGCAGCGCGACTAGCTCCGGTATCTACGAGCAGTACTTC
CASSATSSGIYEQYF
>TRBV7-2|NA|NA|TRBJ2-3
TGTGCCAGCAGCTTAGAGGGGGTCACAGATACGCAGTATTTT
CASSLEGVTDTQYF
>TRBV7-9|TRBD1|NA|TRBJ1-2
TGTGCCAGCAACTCCCTCAAATCCGGGACAGGGGGCCCTAACTATGGCTACACCTTC
CASNSLKSGTGGPNYGYTF
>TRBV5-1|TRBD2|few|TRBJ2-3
TGCGCCAGCAGCTTGGCCCTAGCGGGGGGGGACACAGATACGCAGTATTTT
CASSLALAGGDTDTQYF
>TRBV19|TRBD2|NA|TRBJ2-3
TGTGCCAGTAGTGCCACTAGCGGGGTCAGCACAGATACGCAGTATTTT
CASSATSGVSTDTQYF
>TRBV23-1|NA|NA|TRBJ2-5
TGCGCCAGCAGCGAAAGGAAGGACACGGCGGAGACCCAGTACTTC
CASSERKDTAETQYF
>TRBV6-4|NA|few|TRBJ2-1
TGTGCCAGCAGTGACGGGGGACCCGACAATGAGCAGTTCTTC
CASSDGGPDNEQFF
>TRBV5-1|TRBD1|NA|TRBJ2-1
TGCGCCAGCAGCCCGTACCGGGACAGAGGATACAATGAGCAGTTCTTC
CASSPYRDRGYNEQFF
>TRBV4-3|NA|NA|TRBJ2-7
TGCGCCAGCAGCCAAGATGCGGGATTCCAGCAGTACTTC
CASSQDAGFQQYF
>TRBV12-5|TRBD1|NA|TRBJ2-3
TGTGCTAGTGGTTTGGAAGGGACAGGGGGCACAGATACGCAGTATTTT
CASGLEGTGGTDTQYF
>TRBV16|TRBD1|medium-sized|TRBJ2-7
TGTGCCAGCAGCCAAGGGACAGGGGTGTCCGAGCAGTACTTC
CASSQGTGVSEQYF
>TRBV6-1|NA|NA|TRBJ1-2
TGTGCCAGCCAGGGATATGGCTACACCTTC
CASQGYGYTF
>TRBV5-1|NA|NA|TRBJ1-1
TGCGCCAGCAGCTTTCAGGGGCCGAACACTGAAGCTTTCTTT
CASSFQGPNTEAFF
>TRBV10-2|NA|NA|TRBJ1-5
TGCGCCAGCAGTGAGTCGCGCCCTAGGGGGAGACATGAACCCCAGCATTTT
CASSESRPRGRHEPQHF